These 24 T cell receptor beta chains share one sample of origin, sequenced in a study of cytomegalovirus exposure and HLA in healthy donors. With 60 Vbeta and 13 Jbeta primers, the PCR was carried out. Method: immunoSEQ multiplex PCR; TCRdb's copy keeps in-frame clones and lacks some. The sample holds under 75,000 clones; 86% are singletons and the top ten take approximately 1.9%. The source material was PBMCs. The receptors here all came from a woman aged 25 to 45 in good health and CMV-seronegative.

The CDR3 DNA is TGTGCCAGCAGCTCGGACAACAATGAGCAGTTCTTC. Protein: CASSSDNNEQFF. The J gene is TRBJ2-1, the V gene TRBV9, with D perhaps matching TRBD1 (5 bases). From germline, CDR1 is SGDLS and CDR2 YYNGEE. The CDR3 sequence is 12 residues long. Trimming took 4 bases from V and 5 from J, leaving 7 bases between them. The full variable domain, with the rest looked up from reference TRBV9 and TRBJ2-1, is DSGVTQTPKHLITATGQRVTLRCSPRSGDLSVYWYQQSLDQGLQFLIQYYNGEERAKGNILERFSAQQFPDLHSELNLSSLELGDSALYFCASSSDNNEQFFGPGTRLTVL.

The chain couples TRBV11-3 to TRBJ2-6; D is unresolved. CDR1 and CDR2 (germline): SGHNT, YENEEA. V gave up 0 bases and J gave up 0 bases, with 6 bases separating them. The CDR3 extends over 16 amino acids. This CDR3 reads CASSLDQVSGANVLTF. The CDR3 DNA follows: TGTGCCAGCAGCTTAGATCAGGTCTCTGGGGCCAACGTCCTGACTTTC.

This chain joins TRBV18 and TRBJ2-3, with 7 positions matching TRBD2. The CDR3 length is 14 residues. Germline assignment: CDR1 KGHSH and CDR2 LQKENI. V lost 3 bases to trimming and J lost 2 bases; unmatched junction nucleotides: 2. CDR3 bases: TGTGCCAGCTCACCGGCGGGAGTCACAGATACGCAGTATTTT. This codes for CASSPAGVTDTQYF.

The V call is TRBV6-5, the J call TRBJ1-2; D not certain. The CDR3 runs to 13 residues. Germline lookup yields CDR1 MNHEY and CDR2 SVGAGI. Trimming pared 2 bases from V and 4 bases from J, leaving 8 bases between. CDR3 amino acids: CASSYGSIYGYTF. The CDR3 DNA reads TGTGCCAGCAGTTACGGCAGTATCTATGGCTACACCTTC.

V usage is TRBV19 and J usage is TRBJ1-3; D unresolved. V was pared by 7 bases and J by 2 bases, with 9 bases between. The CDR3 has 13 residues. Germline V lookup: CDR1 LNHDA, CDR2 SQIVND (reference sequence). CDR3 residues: CASIADPGNTIYF. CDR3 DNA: TGTGCCAGTATAGCAGACCCTGGAAACACCATATATTTT.

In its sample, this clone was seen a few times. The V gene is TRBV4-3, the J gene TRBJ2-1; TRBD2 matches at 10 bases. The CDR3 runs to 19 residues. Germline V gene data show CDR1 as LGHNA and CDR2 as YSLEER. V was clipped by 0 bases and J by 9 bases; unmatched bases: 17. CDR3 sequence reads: CASSQEWYSGTSGNREQFF. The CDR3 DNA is TGCGCCAGCAGCCAAGAATGGTATTCGGGCACTAGCGGGAATCGTGAGCAGTTCTTC.

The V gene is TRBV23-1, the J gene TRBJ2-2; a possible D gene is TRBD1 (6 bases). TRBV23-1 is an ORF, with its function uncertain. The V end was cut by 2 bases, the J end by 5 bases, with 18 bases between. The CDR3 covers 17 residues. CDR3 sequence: CASSQLKDRWGTGELFF. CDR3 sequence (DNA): TGCGCCAGCAGTCAACTAAAAGACAGGTGGGGAACCGGGGAGCTGTTTTTT.

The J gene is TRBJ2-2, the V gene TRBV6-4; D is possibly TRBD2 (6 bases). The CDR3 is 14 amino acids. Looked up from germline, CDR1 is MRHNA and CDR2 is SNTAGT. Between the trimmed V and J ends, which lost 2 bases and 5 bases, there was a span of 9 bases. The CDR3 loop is CASSDGTDTGELFF. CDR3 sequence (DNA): TGTGCCAGCAGTGACGGGACTGATACCGGGGAGCTGTTTTTT.

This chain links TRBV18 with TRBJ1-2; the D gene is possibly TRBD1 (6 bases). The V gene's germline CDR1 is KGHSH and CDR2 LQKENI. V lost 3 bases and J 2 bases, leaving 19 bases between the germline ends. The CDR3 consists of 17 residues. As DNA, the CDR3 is TGTGCCAGCTCACCGATGGACGGGGGGCCTAACAACTATGGCTACACCTTC. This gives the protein CASSPMDGGPNNYGYTF.

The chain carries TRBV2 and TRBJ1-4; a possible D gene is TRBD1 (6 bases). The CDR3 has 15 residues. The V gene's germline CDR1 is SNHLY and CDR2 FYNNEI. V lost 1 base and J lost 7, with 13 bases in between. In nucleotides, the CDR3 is TGTGCCAGCAGTGAAGAAAGGGGGAGGGGTGAAAAACTGTTTTTT. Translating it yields CASSEERGRGEKLFF.

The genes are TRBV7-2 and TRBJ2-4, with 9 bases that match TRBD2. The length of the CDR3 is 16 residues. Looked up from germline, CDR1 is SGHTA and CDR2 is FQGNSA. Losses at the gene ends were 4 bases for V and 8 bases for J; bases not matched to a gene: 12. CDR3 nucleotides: TGTGCCAGCAGCTCCAGAGGGGCGGGAGGGCCTGACATTCAGTACTTC. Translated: CASSSRGAGGPDIQYF. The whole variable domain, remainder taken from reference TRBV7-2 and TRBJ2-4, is GAGVSQSPSNKVTEKGKDVELRCDPISGHTALYWYRQSLGQGLEFLIYFQGNSAPDKSGLPSDRFSAERTGGSVSTLTIQRTQQEDSAVYLCASSSRGAGGPDIQYFGAGTRLSVL.

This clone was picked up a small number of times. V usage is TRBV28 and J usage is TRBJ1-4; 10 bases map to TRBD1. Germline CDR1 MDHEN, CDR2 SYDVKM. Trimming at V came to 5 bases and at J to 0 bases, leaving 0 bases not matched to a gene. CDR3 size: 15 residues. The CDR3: CASSGTGATNEKLFF. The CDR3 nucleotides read TGTGCCAGCAGTGGGACAGGGGCAACTAATGAAAAACTGTTTTTT.

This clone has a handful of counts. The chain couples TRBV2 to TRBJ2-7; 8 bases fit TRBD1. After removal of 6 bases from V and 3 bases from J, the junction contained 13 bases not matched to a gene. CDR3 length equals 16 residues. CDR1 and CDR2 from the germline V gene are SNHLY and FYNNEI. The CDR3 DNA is TGTGCCAGCAGGAGAGGCTCCGGGACAGGCCTCTACGAGCAGTACTTC. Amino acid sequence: CASRRGSGTGLYEQYF. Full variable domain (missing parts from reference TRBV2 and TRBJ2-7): EPEVTQTPSHQVTQMGQEVILRCVPISNHLYFYWYRQILGQKVEFLVSFYNNEISEKSEIFDDQFSVERPDGSNFTLKIRSTKLEDSAMYFCASRRGSGTGLYEQYFGPGTRLTVT.

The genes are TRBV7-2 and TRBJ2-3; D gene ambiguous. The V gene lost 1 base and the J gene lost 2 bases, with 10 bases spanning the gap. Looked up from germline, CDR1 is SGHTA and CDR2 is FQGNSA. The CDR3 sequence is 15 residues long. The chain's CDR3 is CASSLVLGNTDTQYF. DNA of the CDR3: TGTGCCAGCAGCTTAGTGCTCGGTAACACAGATACGCAGTATTTT.

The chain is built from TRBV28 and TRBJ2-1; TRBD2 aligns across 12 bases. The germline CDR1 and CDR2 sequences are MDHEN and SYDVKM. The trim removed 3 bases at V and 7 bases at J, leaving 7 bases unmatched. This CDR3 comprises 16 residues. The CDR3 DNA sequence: TGTGCCAGCAGTTTGGGCCTAGCGGGAGGGAAAAATGAGCAGTTCTTC. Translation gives CASSLGLAGGKNEQFF.

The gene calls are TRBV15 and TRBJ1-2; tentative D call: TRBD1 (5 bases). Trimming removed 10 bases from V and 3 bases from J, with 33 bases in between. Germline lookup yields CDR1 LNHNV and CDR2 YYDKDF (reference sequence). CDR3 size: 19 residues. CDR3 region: CASRGLIRAGPGWDYGYTF. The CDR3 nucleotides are TGTGCCAGCCGGGGACTCATTAGGGCAGGCCCTGGGTGGGACTATGGCTACACCTTC.

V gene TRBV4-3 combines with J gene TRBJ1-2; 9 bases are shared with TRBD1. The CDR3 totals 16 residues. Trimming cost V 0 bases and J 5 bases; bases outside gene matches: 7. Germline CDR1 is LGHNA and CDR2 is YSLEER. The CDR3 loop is CASSQDTGDREYGYTF. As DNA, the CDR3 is TGCGCCAGCAGCCAAGATACCGGGGACAGGGAATATGGCTACACCTTC.

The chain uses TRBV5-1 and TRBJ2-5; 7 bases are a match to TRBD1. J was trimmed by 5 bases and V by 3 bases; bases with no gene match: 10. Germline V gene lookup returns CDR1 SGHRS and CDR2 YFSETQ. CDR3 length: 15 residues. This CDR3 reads CASSSRQGVGETQYF. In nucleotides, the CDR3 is TGCGCCAGCAGCTCCAGACAGGGCGTAGGGGAGACCCAGTACTTC. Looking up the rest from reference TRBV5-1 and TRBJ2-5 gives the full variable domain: KAGVTQTPRYLIKTRGQQVTLSCSPISGHRSVSWYQQTPGQGLQFLFEYFSETQRNKGNFPGRFSGRQFSNSRSEMNVSTLELGDSALYLCASSSRQGVGETQYFGPGTRLLVL.

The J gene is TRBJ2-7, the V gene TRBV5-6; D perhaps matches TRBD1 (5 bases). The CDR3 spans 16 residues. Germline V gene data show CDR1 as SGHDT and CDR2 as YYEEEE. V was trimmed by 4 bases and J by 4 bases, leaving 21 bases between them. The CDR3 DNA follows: TGTGCCAGCAGCCCAGTACCCGACAGATTACATTACGAGCAGTACTTC. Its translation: CASSPVPDRLHYEQYF.

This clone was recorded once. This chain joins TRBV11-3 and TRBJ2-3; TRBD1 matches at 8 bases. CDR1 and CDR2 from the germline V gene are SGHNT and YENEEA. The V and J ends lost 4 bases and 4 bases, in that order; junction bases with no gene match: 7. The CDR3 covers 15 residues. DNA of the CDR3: TGTGCCAGCAGCTCCGCCGGGACAGGATCAGATACGCAGTATTTT. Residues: CASSSAGTGSDTQYF.

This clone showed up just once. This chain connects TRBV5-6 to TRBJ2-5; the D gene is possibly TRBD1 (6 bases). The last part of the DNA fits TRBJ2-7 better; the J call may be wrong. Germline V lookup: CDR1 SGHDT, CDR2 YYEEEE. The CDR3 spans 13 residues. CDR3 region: CASSGGQTYEQYF. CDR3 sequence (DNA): TGTGCCAGCAGCGGTGGACAGACCTACGAGCAGTACTTC.

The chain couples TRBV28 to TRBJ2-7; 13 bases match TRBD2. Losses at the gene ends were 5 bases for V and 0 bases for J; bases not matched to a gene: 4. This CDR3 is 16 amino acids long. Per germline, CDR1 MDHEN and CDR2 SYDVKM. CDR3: CASSPGLAGDSYEQYF. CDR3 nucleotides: TGTGCCAGCAGTCCCGGACTAGCGGGAGACTCCTACGAGCAGTACTTC.

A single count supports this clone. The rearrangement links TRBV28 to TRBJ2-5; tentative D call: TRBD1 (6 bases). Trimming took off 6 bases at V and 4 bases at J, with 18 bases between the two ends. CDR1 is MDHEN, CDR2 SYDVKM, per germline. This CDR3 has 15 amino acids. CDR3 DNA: TGTGCCAGCAGCATCACAGGGTCGGTAGGAGAGACCCAGTACTTC. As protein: CASSITGSVGETQYF.

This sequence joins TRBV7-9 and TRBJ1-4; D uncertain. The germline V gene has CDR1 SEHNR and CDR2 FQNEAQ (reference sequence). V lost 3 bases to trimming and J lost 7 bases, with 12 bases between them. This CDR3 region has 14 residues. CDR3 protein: CASSFDNVSEKLFF. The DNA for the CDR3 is TGTGCCAGCAGCTTTGACAATGTTAGTGAAAAACTGTTTTTT.